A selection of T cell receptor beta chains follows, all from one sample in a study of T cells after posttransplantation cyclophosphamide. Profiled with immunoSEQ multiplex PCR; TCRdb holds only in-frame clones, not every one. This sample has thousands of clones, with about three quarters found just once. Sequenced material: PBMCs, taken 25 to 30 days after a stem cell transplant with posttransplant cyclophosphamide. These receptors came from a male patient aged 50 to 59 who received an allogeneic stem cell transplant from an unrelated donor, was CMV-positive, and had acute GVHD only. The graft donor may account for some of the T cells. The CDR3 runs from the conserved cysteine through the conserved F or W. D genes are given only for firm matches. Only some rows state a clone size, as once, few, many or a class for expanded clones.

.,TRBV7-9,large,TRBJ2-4,TGTGCCAGCAGCTCCAATCTAGCGCTAGCCAAAAACATTCAGTACTTC,CASSSNLALAKNIQYF
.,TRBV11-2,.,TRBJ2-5,TGTGCCAGCAGCCTACAGTACCAAAAGACCCAGTACTTC,CASSLQYQKTQYF
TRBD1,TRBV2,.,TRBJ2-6,TGTGCCAGCAGCCCGGGACAGGGCCGTTCCTCTGGGGCCAACGTCCTGACTTTC,CASSPGQGRSSGANVLTF
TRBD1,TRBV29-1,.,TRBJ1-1,TGCAGCGTTGATCGGTCTGGGACAGGGAACACTGAAGCTTTCTTT,CSVDRSGTGNTEAFF
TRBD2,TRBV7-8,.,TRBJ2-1,TGTGCCAGCAGCTTGAGACTAGCGACCCTCTACAATGAGCAGTTCTTC,CASSLRLATLYNEQFF
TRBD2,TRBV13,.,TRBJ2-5,TGTGCCAGCAGCTCCAGCAGCGGGGGAGAGACCCAGTACTTC,CASSSSSGGETQYF
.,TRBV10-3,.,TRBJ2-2,TGTGCCATCAGTTCTGATCCAGGGACTCTCGGGGAGCTGTTTTTT,CAISSDPGTLGELFF
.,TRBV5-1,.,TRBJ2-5,TGCGCCAGCAGCTCTGGCCATCGGGGGGAGACCCAGTACTTC,CASSSGHRGETQYF
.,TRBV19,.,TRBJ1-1,TGTGCCAGTAGCACAGGGAGGGAAACTGAAGCTTTCTTT,CASSTGRETEAFF
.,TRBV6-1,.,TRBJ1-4,TGTGCCAGCAGTGCCGGGGGTTACACTAGGGAAAAACTGTTTTTT,CASSAGGYTREKLFF
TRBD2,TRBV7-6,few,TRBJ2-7,TGTGCCAGCAGCTTAGCGAGCGCTAGCGGGGGGGCCCACGAGCAGTACTTC,CASSLASASGGAHEQYF
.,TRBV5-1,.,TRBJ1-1,TGCGCCAGCAGCGATCTGGCGGCTGAAGCTTTCTTT,CASSDLAAEAFF
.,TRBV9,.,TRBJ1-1,TGTGCCAGCAGCGTGAGCGGGAACACTGAAGCTTTCTTT,CASSVSGNTEAFF
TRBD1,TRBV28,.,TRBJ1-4,TGTGCCAGCAGTTTGCTGACAGGGGTTGTAGATGAAAAACTGTTTTTT,CASSLLTGVVDEKLFF
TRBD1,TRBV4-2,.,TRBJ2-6,TGTGCCAGCAGCCCTACGGGGACAGGGTTGCCCTCTGGGGCCAACGTCCTGACTTTC,CASSPTGTGLPSGANVLTF
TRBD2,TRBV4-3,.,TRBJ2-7,TGCGCCAGCAGCCAAGGATGGCTAGCGGGGACCTCCTACGAGCAGTACTTC,CASSQGWLAGTSYEQYF
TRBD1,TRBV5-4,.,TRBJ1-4,TGTGCCAGCAGCTTTACAGGGGGAAAACTGTTTTTT,CASSFTGGKLFF
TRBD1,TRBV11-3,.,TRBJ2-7,TGTGCCAGCAGCCAAACCGGGACAGGGACCTACGAGCAGTACTTC,CASSQTGTGTYEQYF
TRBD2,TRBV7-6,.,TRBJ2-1,TGTGCCAGCAGTTCAACCGGACTAGCGGGGTACAATGAGCAGTTCTTC,CASSSTGLAGYNEQFF
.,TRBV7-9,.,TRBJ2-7,TGTGCCAGCAGCCCCCAATCCGGCCAGGCGACCTACGAGCAGTACTTC,CASSPQSGQATYEQYF
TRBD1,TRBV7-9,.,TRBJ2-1,TGTGCCAGCAGCTTAGAACAGGGGGGCCCCTACAATGAGCAGTTCTTC,CASSLEQGGPYNEQFF
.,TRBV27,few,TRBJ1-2,TGTGCCAGCAGTTTATGGGGGGGAGCCTATGGCTACACCTTC,CASSLWGGAYGYTF
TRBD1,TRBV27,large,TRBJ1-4,TGTGCCAGCGGAATTCAGGGGGACGAAAAACTGTTTTTT,CASGIQGDEKLFF
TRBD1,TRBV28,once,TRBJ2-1,TGTGCCAGCAGTCCAGACCCTTTTAGACAGGGGATTGCGCAGTTCTTC,CASSPDPFRQGIAQFF
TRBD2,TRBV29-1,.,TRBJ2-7,TGCAGCGTTGGGGGTTCGGGAGGAGAGCAGTACTTC,CSVGGSGGEQYF
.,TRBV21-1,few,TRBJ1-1,TGTGCCAGCAGCAAAGATGGGAGCTCCCCGGGGGGTAGGGACACTGAAGCTTTCTTT,CASSKDGSSPGGRDTEAFF
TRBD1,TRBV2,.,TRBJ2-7,TGTGCCAGCTTGGATGGACAGGGCTACGAGCAGTACTTC,CASLDGQGYEQYF
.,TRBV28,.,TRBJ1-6,TGTGCCAGCAAGATCCGGGGACAATCACCCCTCCACTTT,CASKIRGQSPLHF
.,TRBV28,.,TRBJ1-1,TGTGCCAGCAGAACCTACCGGGACAAAGCTTTCTTT,CASRTYRDKAFF
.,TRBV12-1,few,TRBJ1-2,TGTGCCAGCAGCCCTGACGGGGGGCCCGCCTATGGCTACACCTTC,CASSPDGGPAYGYTF
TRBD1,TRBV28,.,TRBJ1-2,TGTGCCAGCAGGGAGACAGGGTACTATGGCTACACCTTC,CASRETGYYGYTF
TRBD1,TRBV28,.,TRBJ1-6,TGTGCCAGCAGTTTTGAAAGGGGGCAGACCTATAATTCCCCCCTCCACTTT,CASSFERGQTYNSPLHF
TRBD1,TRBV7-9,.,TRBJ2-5,TGTGCCAGCAGCTTAGTAGGGACAGGTTTGGATCAAGAGACCCAGTACTTC,CASSLVGTGLDQETQYF
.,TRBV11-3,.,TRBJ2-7,TGTGCCAGCAGCTTAGGAGCCGGGACAAGTACCTACGAGCAGTACTTC,CASSLGAGTSTYEQYF
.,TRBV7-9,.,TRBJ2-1,TGTGCCAGCAGCTTGGGCACAACTGAGCAGTTCTTC,CASSLGTTEQFF
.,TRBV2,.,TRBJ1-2,TGTGCCAGCAGTACATTCCCTAACTATGGCTACACCTTC,CASSTFPNYGYTF
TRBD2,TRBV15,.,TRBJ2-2,TGTGCCACCAGCAGAGAATTAGCGGGAGCCGGGGAGCTGTTTTTT,CATSRELAGAGELFF
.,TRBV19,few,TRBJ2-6,TGTGCCAGTAGTATGGGAGCAGGGGCCAACGTCCTGACTTTC,CASSMGAGANVLTF
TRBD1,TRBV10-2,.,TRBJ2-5,TGCGCCAGCAGCTCCGGGACAGGGTCTCGGGAGACCCAGTACTTC,CASSSGTGSRETQYF
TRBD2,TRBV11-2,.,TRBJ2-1,TGTGCCAGCAGCTTAGCGTGGGGAGGGAGCAATGAGCAGTTCTTC,CASSLAWGGSNEQFF
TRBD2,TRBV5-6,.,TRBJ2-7,TGTGCCAGCAGCTTGGGCGGGACTAGTGGCGACGAGCAGTACTTC,CASSLGGTSGDEQYF
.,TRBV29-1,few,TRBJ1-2,TGCAGCGTTCACCGGGAGGCTAACTATGGCTACACCTTC,CSVHREANYGYTF
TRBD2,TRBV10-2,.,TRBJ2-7,TGCGCCAGCAGTGAGTCGGTCCTAGGACTAGCAAGGGACGAGCAGTACTTC,CASSESVLGLARDEQYF
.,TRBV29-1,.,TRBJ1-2,TGCAGCGTTGTTAGAAGTAACTATGGCTACGCCTTC,CSVVRSNYGYAF
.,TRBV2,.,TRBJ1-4,TGTGCCAGCAGCCCCCCCCCGAGTGGCCGCGGTGAAAAACTGTTTTTT,CASSPPPSGRGEKLFF
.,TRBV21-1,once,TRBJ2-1,TGTGCCAGTCTAGCGGGAGTTGCGAATGAGCAGTTCTTC,CASLAGVANEQFF
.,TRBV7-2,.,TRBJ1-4,TGTGCCAGCGGGTCCGGGGGGGCTGGTGAAAAACTGTTTTTT,CASGSGGAGEKLFF
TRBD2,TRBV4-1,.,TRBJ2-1,TGCGCCAGCAGCATGCGGGAGGGGGCCTACAATGAGCAGTTCTTC,CASSMREGAYNEQFF
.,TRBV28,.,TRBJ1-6,TGTGCCAGCAGTTTATTGGCCTCACCCCTCCACTTT,CASSLLASPLHF
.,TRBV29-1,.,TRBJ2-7,TGCAGCGTTGCGGGGGAGGAGGGTCGGGACGAGCAGTACTTC,CSVAGEEGRDEQYF
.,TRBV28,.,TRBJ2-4,TGTGCCAGCGGAACACAGGGACTAAGTATGGCCAAAAACATTCAGTACTTC,CASGTQGLSMAKNIQYF
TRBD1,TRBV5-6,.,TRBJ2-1,TGTGCCAGCAGCGCCCCGGACAGGGGCCCCGAGCAGTTCTTC,CASSAPDRGPEQFF
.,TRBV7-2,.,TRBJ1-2,TGTGCCAGCAGCCCGGGGGGGAGGGGCTACACCTTC,CASSPGGRGYTF
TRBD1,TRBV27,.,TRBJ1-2,TGTGCCAGCAGTACAGGGGCGTATGGCTACACCTTC,CASSTGAYGYTF
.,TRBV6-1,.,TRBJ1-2,TGTGCCAGCAGTGGGGGGGGAACCGGCTATGGCTACACCTTC,CASSGGGTGYGYTF